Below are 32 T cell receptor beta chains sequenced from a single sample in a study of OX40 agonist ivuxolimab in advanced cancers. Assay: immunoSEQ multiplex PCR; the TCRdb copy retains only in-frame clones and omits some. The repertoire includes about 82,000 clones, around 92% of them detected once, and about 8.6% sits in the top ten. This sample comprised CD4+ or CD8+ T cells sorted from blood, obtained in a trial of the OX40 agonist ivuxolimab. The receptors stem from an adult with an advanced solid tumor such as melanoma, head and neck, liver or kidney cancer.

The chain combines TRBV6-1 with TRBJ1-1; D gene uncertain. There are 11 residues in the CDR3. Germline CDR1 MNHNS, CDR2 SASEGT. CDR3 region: CGVGSNTEAFF. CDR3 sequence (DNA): TGTGGTGTCGGGTCCAACACTGAAGCTTTCTTT.

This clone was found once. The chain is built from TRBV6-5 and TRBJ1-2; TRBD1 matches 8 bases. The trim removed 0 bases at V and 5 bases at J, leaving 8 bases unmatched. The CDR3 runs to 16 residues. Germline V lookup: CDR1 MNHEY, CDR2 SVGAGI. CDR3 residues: CASSYSSGQVLYGYTF. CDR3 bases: TGTGCCAGCAGTTACTCGTCGGGACAGGTCTTATATGGCTACACCTTC.

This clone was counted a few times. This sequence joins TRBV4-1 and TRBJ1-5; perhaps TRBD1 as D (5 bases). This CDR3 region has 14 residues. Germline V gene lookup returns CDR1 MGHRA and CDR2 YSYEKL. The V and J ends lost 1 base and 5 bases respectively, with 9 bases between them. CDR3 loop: CASSQVIGDQPQHF. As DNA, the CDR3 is TGCGCCAGCAGCCAAGTCATAGGGGATCAGCCCCAGCATTTT.

CDR3 DNA sequence: TGTGCCAGCAGCTTGGGACAGGGGACCTATGGCTACACCTTC. As protein: CASSLGQGTYGYTF. This chain connects TRBV7-2 to TRBJ1-2; 10 positions match TRBD1. This CDR3 region has 14 residues. The ends lost 3 bases at V and 4 bases at J; junction bases unmatched: 2. Germline V gene lookup returns CDR1 SGHTA and CDR2 FQGNSA. The full variable domain, rest sourced from reference TRBV7-2 and TRBJ1-2, is GAGVSQSPSNKVTEKGKDVELRCDPISGHTALYWYRQSLGQGLEFLIYFQGNSAPDKSGLPSDRFSAERTGGSVSTLTIQRTQQEDSAVYLCASSLGQGTYGYTFGSGTRLTVV.

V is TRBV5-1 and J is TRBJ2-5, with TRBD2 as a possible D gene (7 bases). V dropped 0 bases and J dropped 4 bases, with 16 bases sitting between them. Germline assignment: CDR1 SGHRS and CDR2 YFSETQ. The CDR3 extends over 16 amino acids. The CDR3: CASSLAFGGRRETQYF. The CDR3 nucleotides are TGCGCCAGCAGCTTGGCATTCGGGGGGCGGCGAGAGACCCAGTACTTC.

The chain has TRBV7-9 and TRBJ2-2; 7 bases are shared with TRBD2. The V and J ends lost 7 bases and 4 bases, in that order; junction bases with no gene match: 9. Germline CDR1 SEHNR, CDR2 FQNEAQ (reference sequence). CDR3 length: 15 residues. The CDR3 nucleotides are TGTGCCAGCACCAAGGCAGGGAGGGGCACCGGGGAGCTGTTTTTT. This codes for CASTKAGRGTGELFF.

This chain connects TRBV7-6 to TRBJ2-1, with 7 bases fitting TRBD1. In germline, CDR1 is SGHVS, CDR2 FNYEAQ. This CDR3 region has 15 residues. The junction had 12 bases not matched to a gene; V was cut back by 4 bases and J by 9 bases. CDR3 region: CASSSEGGAFGEQFF. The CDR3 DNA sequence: TGTGCCAGCAGCTCAGAAGGGGGCGCATTCGGTGAGCAGTTCTTC.

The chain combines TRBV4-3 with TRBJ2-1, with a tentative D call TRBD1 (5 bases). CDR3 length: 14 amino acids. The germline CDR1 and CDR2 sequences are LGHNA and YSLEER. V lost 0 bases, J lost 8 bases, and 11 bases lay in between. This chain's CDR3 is CASSQESGAHEQFF. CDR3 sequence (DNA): TGCGCCAGCAGCCAAGAGAGTGGGGCCCATGAGCAGTTCTTC.

The CDR3 nucleotides are TGTGCCAGCAGTTACTCGGGACAGGGAGGTCAGCCCCAGCATTTT. As protein: CASSYSGQGGQPQHF. V and J are TRBV6-5 and TRBJ1-5; TRBD1 matches 9 bases. After removal of 0 bases from V and 6 bases from J, the junction contained 3 bases not matched to a gene. Germline CDR1 is MNHEY and CDR2 is SVGAGI. The CDR3 has 15 residues.

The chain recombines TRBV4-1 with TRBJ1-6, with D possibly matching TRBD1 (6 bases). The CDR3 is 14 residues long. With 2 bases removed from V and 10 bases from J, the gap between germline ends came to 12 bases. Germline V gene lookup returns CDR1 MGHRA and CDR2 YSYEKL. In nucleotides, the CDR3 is TGCGCCAGCAGCCAACATATACAGGGCTCACCCCTCCACTTT. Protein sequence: CASSQHIQGSPLHF.

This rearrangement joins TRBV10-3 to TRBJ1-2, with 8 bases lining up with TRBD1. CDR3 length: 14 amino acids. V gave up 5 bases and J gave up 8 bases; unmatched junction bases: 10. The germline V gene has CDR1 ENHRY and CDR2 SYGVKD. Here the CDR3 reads CAISNGQGERGYTF. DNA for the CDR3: TGTGCCATCAGTAATGGACAGGGAGAAAGAGGCTACACCTTC.

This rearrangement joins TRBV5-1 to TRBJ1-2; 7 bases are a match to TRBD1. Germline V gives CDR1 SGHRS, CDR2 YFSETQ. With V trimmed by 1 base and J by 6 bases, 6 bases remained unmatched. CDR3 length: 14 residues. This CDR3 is CASSLYQGGNGYTF. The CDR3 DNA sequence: TGCGCCAGCAGCTTGTACCAGGGGGGAAATGGCTACACCTTC.

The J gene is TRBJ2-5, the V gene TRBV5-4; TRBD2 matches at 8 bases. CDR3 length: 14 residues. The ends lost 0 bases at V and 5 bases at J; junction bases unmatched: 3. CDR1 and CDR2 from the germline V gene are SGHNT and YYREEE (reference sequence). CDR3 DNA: TGTGCCAGCAGCTTGGACGGGGGGGCGGAGACCCAGTACTTC. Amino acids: CASSLDGGAETQYF.

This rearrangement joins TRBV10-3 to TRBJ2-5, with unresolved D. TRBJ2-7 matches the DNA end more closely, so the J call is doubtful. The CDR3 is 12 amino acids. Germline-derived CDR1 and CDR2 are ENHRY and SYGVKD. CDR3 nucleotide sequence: TGTGCCATCCAAGAGTCCTCCTACGAGCAGTACTTC. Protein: CAIQESSYEQYF.

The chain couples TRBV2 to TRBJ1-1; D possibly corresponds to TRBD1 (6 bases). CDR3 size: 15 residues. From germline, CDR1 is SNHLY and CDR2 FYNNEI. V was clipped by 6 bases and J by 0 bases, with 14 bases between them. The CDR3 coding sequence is TGTGCCAGCAGAGGACAGCTGCCTATGAACACTGAAGCTTTCTTT. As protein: CASRGQLPMNTEAFF.

CDR3: CATSTTGTEETQYF. The CDR3 DNA follows: TGTGCCACCAGCACCACTGGGACAGAAGAGACCCAGTACTTC. The chain recombines TRBV15 with TRBJ2-5; 7 positions agree with TRBD1. CDR1 and CDR2 (germline): LNHNV, YYDKDF (reference sequence). The V and J ends lost 4 bases and 3 bases, in that order; junction bases with no gene match: 5. This CDR3 contains 14 residues.

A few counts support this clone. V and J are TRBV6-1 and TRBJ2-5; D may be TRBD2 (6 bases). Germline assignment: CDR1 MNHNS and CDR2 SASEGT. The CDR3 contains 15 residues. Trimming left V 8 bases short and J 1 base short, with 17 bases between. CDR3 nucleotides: TGTGCCAGCGACGAAGGTGGGACTCTCCAAGAGACCCAGTACTTC. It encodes CASDEGGTLQETQYF.

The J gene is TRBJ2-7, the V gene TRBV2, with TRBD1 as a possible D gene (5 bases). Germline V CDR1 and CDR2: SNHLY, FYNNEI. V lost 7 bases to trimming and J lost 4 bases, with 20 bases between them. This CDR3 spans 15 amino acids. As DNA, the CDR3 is TGTGCCAGCACCCCCGTAGGGGTCTACTGGTACGAGCAGTACTTC. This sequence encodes CASTPVGVYWYEQYF.

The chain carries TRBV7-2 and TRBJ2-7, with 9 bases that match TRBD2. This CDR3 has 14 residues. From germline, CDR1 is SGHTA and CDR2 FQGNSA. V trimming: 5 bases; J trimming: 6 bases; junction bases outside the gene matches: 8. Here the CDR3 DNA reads TGTGCCAGCAGCCCCTTAGCGGGGGACTCCGAGCAGTACTTC. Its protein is CASSPLAGDSEQYF.

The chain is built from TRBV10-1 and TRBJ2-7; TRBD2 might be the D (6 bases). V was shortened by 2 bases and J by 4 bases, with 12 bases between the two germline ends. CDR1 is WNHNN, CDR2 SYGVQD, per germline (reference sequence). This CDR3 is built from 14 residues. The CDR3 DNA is TGCGCCAGCAGTGAGGGACGGGGGACGTACGAGCAGTACTTC. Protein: CASSEGRGTYEQYF.

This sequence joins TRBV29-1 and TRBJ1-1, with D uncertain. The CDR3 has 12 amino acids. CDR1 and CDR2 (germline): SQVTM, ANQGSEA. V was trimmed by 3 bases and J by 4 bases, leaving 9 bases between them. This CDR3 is CSVDLGTTEAFF. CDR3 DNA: TGCAGCGTTGATCTGGGAACCACTGAAGCTTTCTTT.

This chain's CDR3 is CASSLMGTEAFF. Here the CDR3 DNA reads TGTGCCAGCAGTCTTATGGGTACTGAAGCTTTCTTT. The chain uses TRBV7-9 and TRBJ1-1; no firm D call. Germline CDR1 SEHNR, CDR2 FQNEAQ (reference sequence). The V end lost 6 bases, the J end lost 5 bases, and 10 bases lay between the germline ends. The CDR3 extends over 12 amino acids.

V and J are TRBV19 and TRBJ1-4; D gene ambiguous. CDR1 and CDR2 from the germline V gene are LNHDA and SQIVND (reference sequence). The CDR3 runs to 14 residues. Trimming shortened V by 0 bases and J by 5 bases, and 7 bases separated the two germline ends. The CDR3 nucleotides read TGTGCCAGTAGTATAGAACTGGGAAATGAAAAACTGTTTTTT. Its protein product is CASSIELGNEKLFF.

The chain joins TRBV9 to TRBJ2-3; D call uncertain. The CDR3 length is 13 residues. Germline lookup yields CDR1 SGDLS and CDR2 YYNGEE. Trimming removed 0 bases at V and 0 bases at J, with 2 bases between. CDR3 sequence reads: CASSVVSTDTQYF. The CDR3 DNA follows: TGTGCCAGCAGCGTAGTAAGCACAGATACGCAGTATTTT.

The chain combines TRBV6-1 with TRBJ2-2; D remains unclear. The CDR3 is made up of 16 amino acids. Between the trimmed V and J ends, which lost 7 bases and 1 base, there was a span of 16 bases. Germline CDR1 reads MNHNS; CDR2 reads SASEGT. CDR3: CASTDPDKQNTGELFF. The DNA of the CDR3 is TGTGCCAGCACTGACCCCGACAAGCAGAACACCGGGGAGCTGTTTTTT.

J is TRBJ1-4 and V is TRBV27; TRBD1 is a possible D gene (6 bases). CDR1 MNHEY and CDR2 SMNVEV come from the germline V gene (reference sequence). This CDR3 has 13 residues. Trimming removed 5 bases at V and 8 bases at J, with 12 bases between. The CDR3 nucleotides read TGTGCCAGCAGTCCAGGGACATCAGAAAAACTGTTTTTT. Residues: CASSPGTSEKLFF.

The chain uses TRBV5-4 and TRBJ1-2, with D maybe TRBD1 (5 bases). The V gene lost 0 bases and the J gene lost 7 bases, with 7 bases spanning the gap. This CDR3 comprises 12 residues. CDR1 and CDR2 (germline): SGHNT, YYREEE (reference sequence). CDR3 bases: TGTGCCAGCAGCTTGGACAGGTTTGGCTACACCTTC. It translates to CASSLDRFGYTF.

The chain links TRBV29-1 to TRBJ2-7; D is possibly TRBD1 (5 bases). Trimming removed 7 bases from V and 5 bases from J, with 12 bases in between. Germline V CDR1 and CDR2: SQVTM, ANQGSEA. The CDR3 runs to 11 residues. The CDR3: CSAASGNEQYF. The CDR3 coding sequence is TGCAGCGCTGCGTCAGGGAACGAGCAGTACTTC.

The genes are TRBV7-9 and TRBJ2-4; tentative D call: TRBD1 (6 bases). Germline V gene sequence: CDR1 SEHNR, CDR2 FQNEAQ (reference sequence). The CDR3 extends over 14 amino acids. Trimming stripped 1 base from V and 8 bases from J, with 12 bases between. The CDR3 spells CASSLEAGVDIQYF. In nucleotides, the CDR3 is TGTGCCAGCAGCTTAGAGGCAGGGGTTGACATTCAGTACTTC.

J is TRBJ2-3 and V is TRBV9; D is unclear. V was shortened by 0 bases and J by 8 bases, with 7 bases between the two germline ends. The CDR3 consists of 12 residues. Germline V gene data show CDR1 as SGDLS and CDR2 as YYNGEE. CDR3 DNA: TGTGCCAGCAGCGTAGCATCGGCTACGCAGTATTTT. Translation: CASSVASATQYF.

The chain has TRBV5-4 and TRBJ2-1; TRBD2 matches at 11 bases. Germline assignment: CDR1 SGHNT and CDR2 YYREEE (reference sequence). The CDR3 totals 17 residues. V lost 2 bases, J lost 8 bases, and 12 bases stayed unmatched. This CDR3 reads CASSFPPGLAAGHEQFF. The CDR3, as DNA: TGTGCCAGCAGCTTCCCCCCGGGACTAGCGGCCGGCCATGAGCAGTTCTTC.

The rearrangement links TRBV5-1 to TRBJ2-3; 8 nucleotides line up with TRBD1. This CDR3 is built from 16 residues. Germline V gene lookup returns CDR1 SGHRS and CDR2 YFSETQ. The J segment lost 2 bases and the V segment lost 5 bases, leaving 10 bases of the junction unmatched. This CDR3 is CASRYGQGLYTDTQYF. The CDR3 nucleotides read TGCGCCAGCAGGTATGGACAGGGATTGTACACAGATACGCAGTATTTT.